The 20 T cell receptor beta chains listed next were all sequenced from one sample in a study of T cell repertoires in cytomegalovirus infection. Using its own MiXCR run on the reads, TCRdb lists one record per CDR3 protein. This sample has some 150,000 distinct CDR3 sequences, with around 22% found just once. The sequencing sample was made of PBMCs. These receptors were obtained from a human donor in good health (CMV status not recorded). Some clones in this sample may be carry-over from other donors' samples.

The chain recombines TRBV7-9 with TRBJ2-7; D is unclear. This CDR3 spans 15 amino acids. V gave up 5 bases and J gave up 3 bases, with 17 bases separating them. The germline CDR1 and CDR2 sequences are SEHNR and FQNEAQ (reference sequence). Here the CDR3 reads CASSPDSGRVYEQYF. The CDR3, as DNA: TGTGCCAGCAGCCCTGACTCAGGAAGAGTCTACGAGCAGTACTTC.

This clonotype was observed a handful of times. The rearrangement uses TRBV4-3 and TRBJ2-1, with D perhaps TRBD2 (5 bases). The CDR3 spans 18 residues. The V and J ends lost 2 bases and 9 bases respectively, with 26 bases between them. Germline V gene data show CDR1 as LGHNA and CDR2 as YSLEER. In nucleotides, the CDR3 is TGCGCCAGCAGCCAATTTTCGTCCGGCCCGGGGTTTCGGAGTGAGCAGTTCTTC. Amino acid sequence: CASSQFSSGPGFRSEQFF.

To note about this clonotype: An end of the junction does not agree with germline; a read error may underlie this. The chain couples TRBV10-2 to TRBJ2-7; D is uncertain. The CDR3 is 13 amino acids. CDR1 WSHSY and CDR2 SAAADI come from the germline V gene. CDR3 sequence reads: CASSGGGAYEQHF. For the CDR3, the DNA is TGCGCCAGCAGTGGCGGCGGAGCCTACGAGCAGCACTTC.

This clonotype has a handful of counts. The chain employs TRBV11-3 and TRBJ2-1; perhaps TRBD1 as D (6 bases). The germline V gene has CDR1 SGHNT and CDR2 YENEEA. V gave up 2 bases and J gave up 8 bases, with 16 bases separating them. The CDR3 contains 15 residues. CDR3 loop: CASSLRQGKGDEQFF. The DNA of the CDR3 is TGTGCCAGCAGCTTAAGGCAGGGCAAGGGGGATGAGCAGTTCTTC. Combining the CDR3 with reference TRBV11-3 and TRBJ2-1 gives the whole variable domain EAGVVQSPRYKIIEKKQPVAFWCNPISGHNTLYWYLQNLGQGPELLIRYENEEAVDDSQLPKDRFSAERLKGVDSTLKIQPAELGDSAVYLCASSLRQGKGDEQFFGPGTRLTVL.

The chain links TRBV29-1 to TRBJ1-4, with a tentative D call TRBD1 (6 bases). The germline V gene encodes CDR1 SQVTM and CDR2 ANQGSEA. Trimming shortened V by 7 bases and J by 1 base, and 19 bases separated the two germline ends. This CDR3 is built from 16 residues. The CDR3 DNA is TGCAGCGCTCCAGGGGACGGGCGAGAAACTAATGAAAAACTGTTTTTT. Translation gives CSAPGDGRETNEKLFF.

This clonotype was found a few times. The chain couples TRBV28 to TRBJ2-7; perhaps TRBD2 as D (6 bases). The CDR3 consists of 13 residues. Germline CDR1 reads MDHEN; CDR2 reads SYDVKM. Trimming stripped 2 bases from V and 2 bases from J, with 7 bases between. CDR3 in amino acids: CASSLPGAYEQYF. CDR3 nucleotides: TGTGCCAGCAGTTTACCGGGGGCCTACGAGCAGTACTTC.

This clonotype showed up many times. The gene calls are TRBV28 and TRBJ1-5; the match to TRBD1 covers 8 bases. The V gene end was trimmed by 3 bases and the J gene end by 5 bases; junction bases not matched to a gene: 6. This CDR3 spans 15 amino acids. The germline gives CDR1 MDHEN, CDR2 SYDVKM. The CDR3 region is CASSFARGLYQPQHF. In nucleotides, the CDR3 is TGTGCCAGCAGTTTCGCCAGGGGGCTATATCAGCCCCAGCATTTT.

A few counts support this clonotype. CDR3: CASSVGRVLDEQYF. Here the CDR3 DNA reads TGTGCCAGCAGTGTAGGCAGGGTTCTTGACGAGCAGTACTTC. The genes are TRBV2 and TRBJ2-7, with D perhaps matching TRBD1 (5 bases). This CDR3 region has 14 residues. V lost 4 bases to trimming and J lost 5 bases, with 15 bases between them. CDR1 is SNHLY and CDR2 is FYNNEI in the germline V gene.

The chain carries TRBV20-1 and TRBJ2-1, with TRBD2 matching over 9 bases. Germline V CDR1 and CDR2: DFQATT, SNEGSKA (reference sequence). Trimming took 3 bases from V and 4 from J; bases not matched to a gene: 4. There are 14 residues in the CDR3. The CDR3 loop is CSARREGLYNEQFF. CDR3 DNA: TGCAGTGCTAGGCGGGAGGGCCTGTACAATGAGCAGTTCTTC.

This clonotype was seen repeatedly, ten times or more. The chain links TRBV7-2 to TRBJ1-2; no definite D call. The V and J ends lost 0 bases and 4 bases respectively, with 9 bases between them. Germline assignment: CDR1 SGHTA and CDR2 FQGNSA. This CDR3 spans 14 amino acids. Here the CDR3 reads CASSLALGPYGYTF. For the CDR3, the DNA is TGTGCCAGCAGCTTAGCGCTCGGACCCTATGGCTACACCTTC.

This clonotype was seen ten or more times. The chain is built from TRBV30 and TRBJ2-7; 9 positions match TRBD2. J was trimmed by 3 bases and V by 7 bases; bases with no gene match: 4. The CDR3 length is 12 residues. Germline CDR1 is GTSNPN and CDR2 is SVGIG (reference sequence). In nucleotides, the CDR3 is TGTGCCTCGACTAGCGGTGGCTACGAGCAGTACTTC. Amino acids: CASTSGGYEQYF.

The chain has TRBV7-3 and TRBJ2-3, with D perhaps TRBD2 (6 bases). Germline V lookup: CDR1 SGHTA, CDR2 FQGTGA. This CDR3 comprises 14 residues. Trimming cost V 3 bases and J 2 bases, with 9 bases left between them. The CDR3 nucleotides are TGTGCCAGCAGCTTGGGACTTCACACAGATACGCAGTATTTT. It translates to CASSLGLHTDTQYF.

At least ten counts were recorded for this clonotype. The chain links TRBV4-1 to TRBJ1-3; TRBD1 matches at 8 bases. The J segment lost 0 bases and the V segment lost 1 base, leaving 2 bases of the junction unmatched. Germline V lookup: CDR1 MGHRA, CDR2 YSYEKL. The CDR3 has 16 amino acids. The DNA for the CDR3 is TGCGCCAGCAGCCAAGGGGACAGGTTCTCTGGAAACACCATATATTTT. It yields the protein CASSQGDRFSGNTIYF.

In this sample, this clonotype turned up a few times. This chain links TRBV5-5 with TRBJ2-7; 14 nucleotides line up with TRBD2. Germline assignment: CDR1 SGHKS and CDR2 YYEKEE (reference sequence). The CDR3 consists of 18 residues. The V segment lost 2 bases and the J segment 1 base; nucleotides outside the gene matches: 8. CDR3: CASSLVTSGGAGSYEQYF. DNA of the CDR3: TGTGCCAGCAGCTTAGTGACTAGCGGGGGGGCTGGATCCTACGAGCAGTACTTC. The full variable domain, rest sourced from reference TRBV5-5 and TRBJ2-7, is DAGVTQSPTHLIKTRGQQVTLRCSPISGHKSVSWYQQVLGQGPQFIFQYYEKEERGRGNFPDRFSARQFPNYSSELNVNALLLGDSALYLCASSLVTSGGAGSYEQYFGPGTRLTVT.

V gene TRBV6-8 combines with J gene TRBJ1-1; TRBD1 aligns across 8 bases. V shed 6 bases, J shed 2 bases, and the junction held 8 bases outside the gene matches. Germline CDR1 and CDR2: MNHGY and SAAAGT. The CDR3 sequence is 15 residues long. The chain's CDR3 is CASSRTGRGNTEAFF. CDR3 sequence (DNA): TGTGCCAGCAGCAGGACAGGGCGAGGTAACACTGAAGCTTTCTTT.

This clonotype was detected many times. The chain recombines TRBV6-2 or TRBV6-3 with TRBJ2-1; D assignment may be TRBD1 or TRBD2 (5 bases each). Trimming stripped 5 bases from V and 6 bases from J, with 26 bases between. Germline-derived CDR1 and CDR2 are MNHEY and SVGEGT. The CDR3 length is 18 residues. DNA for the CDR3: TGTGCCAGCAGTACGACAGAGTTTGCGAGACTACGGACCAATGAGCAGTTCTTC. This encodes CASSTTEFARLRTNEQFF.

This clonotype occurred many times. Written as DNA, the CDR3 is TGTGCCAGCAGCTACCGGGACCCTTCGCATTTAAACTATGGCTACACCTTC. This codes for CASSYRDPSHLNYGYTF. V usage is TRBV7-6 and J usage is TRBJ1-2, with a tentative D call TRBD1 (5 bases). CDR3 length: 17 residues. Trimming left V 4 bases short and J 2 bases short, with 20 bases between. Germline V gene sequence: CDR1 SGHVS, CDR2 FNYEAQ.

The rearrangement uses TRBV7-2 and TRBJ2-6, with 12 bases fitting TRBD2. The junction had 7 bases not matched to a gene; V was cut back by 4 bases and J by 3 bases. Germline V CDR1 and CDR2: SGHTA, FQGNSA. This CDR3 is built from 18 residues. CDR3: CASSSLAGGAGGANVLTF. CDR3 nucleotides: TGTGCCAGCAGCTCACTAGCGGGAGGTGCTGGTGGGGCCAACGTCCTGACTTTC.

This rearrangement joins TRBV18 to TRBJ2-5; D gene ambiguous. CDR1 is KGHSH, CDR2 LQKENI, per germline. Trimming cost V 3 bases and J 0 bases, with 2 bases left between them. The CDR3 is 12 amino acids. CDR3 nucleotides: TGTGCCAGCTCACCGGACCAAGAGACCCAGTACTTC. The encoded protein is CASSPDQETQYF.

The chain joins TRBV7-9 to TRBJ2-7, with a tentative D call TRBD2 (6 bases). CDR1 SEHNR and CDR2 FQNEAQ come from the germline V gene (reference sequence). V gave up 1 base and J gave up 3 bases, with 13 bases separating them. CDR3 length: 15 residues. The CDR3 is CASSLGSGRLYEQYF. For the CDR3, the DNA is TGTGCCAGCAGCTTAGGCAGCGGGCGGCTCTACGAGCAGTACTTC.